This T cell receptor (beta chain) originates from a study of T cell responses to AZD1222 COVID-19 vaccine. Study-wide results and caveats: Females outnumbered males among donors, who were mostly white British; clonal diversity was possibly underestimated. At study baseline, merely about 6 AZD1222 recipients were seropositive. Without day 14 samples, only post-peak T cell repertoires were studied. Per reports, nearly half of all spike-specific TCRs target regions that are unmutated in variants.

TCRdb's table, derived via immunoSEQ multiplex PCR, lists solely in-frame clones and lacks some. Of 50,000 to 70,000 clones in the sample, approximately 85% were seen once. As for this clone: Its antigen is currently unknown.

Between the trimmed V and J ends, which lost 3 bases and 2 bases, there was a span of 14 bases. Germline CDR1 is SEHNR and CDR2 is FQNEAQ (reference sequence). The CDR3 is 15 amino acids. The chain employs TRBV7-9 and TRBJ2-7; D is perhaps TRBD2 (6 bases). Sequenced material: peripheral blood, taken on day 0 of MenACWY control vaccination. This receptor was obtained from an adult in good health. CDR3 coding DNA: TGTGCCAGCAGCTTGGATGGGCGGGGCGCCTACGAGCAGTACTTC. Protein product: CASSLDGRGAYEQYF.